A single sample gave rise to the 2 T cell receptor beta chains below, sequenced in a study of shared clonotypes between healthy human individuals. The data were produced by immunoSEQ multiplex PCR, yet TCRdb's version contains in-frame clones alone and is incomplete. The sample lists 1.6 million or so clones; approximately 98.5% were seen once. The specimen sequenced was naive CD4+ T cells sorted from blood. Subset of the sample: CD45RA+ positively selected. The receptors come from a man younger than 40 in good health.

The V and J genes are TRBV5-1 and TRBJ2-4; 9 positions match TRBD1. Germline assignment: CDR1 SGHRS and CDR2 YFSETQ. The CDR3 runs 13 residues. V lost 5 bases, J lost 8 bases, and 5 bases stayed unmatched. This CDR3 reads CASSWDREDIQYF. In nucleotides, the CDR3 is TGCGCCAGCAGTTGGGACAGGGAAGACATTCAGTACTTC. The full variable domain, its missing parts supplied by reference TRBV5-1 and TRBJ2-4, is KAGVTQTPRYLIKTRGQQVTLSCSPISGHRSVSWYQQTPGQGLQFLFEYFSETQRNKGNFPGRFSGRQFSNSRSEMNVSTLELGDSALYLCASSWDREDIQYFGAGTRLSVL.

The rearrangement uses TRBV2 and TRBJ2-5; D possibly corresponds to TRBD1 (6 bases). The germline V gene encodes CDR1 SNHLY and CDR2 FYNNEI. V dropped 5 bases and J dropped 4 bases, with 11 bases sitting between them. This CDR3 has 13 amino acids. CDR3 loop: CASSRTALETQYF. The CDR3 DNA is TGTGCCAGCAGTCGGACAGCCTTAGAGACCCAGTACTTC.